These 17 T cell receptor beta chains were sequenced from one sample in a study of early T cells in non-severe SARS-CoV-2 infection. In TCRdb, the 5' RACE reads were re-called with MiXCR into one record per CDR3 protein. The sample shows 70,000 to 95,000 distinct CDR3 sequences, roughly 15% of them seen only once. Specimen: whole blood. These receptors were obtained from an adult who was a healthcare worker with PCR-confirmed SARS-CoV-2 infection or an uninfected control (not recorded which).

This clonotype was counted between two and nine times. J is TRBJ1-2 and V is TRBV3-1; D remains unclear. Germline CDR1 reads LGHDT; CDR2 reads YNNKEL (reference sequence). V dropped 3 bases and J dropped 7 bases, with 6 bases sitting between them. The CDR3 runs 11 residues. As DNA, the CDR3 is TGTGCCAGCAGCCACGGAGGTGGCTACACCTTC. It codes for CASSHGGGYTF.

The rearrangement links TRBV25-1 to TRBJ2-5; TRBD1 agrees at 9 bases. From germline, CDR1 is MGHDK and CDR2 SYGVNS. There are 16 residues in the CDR3. J gave up 5 bases and V 2 bases, and 9 bases lay outside the gene matches. The CDR3 DNA sequence: TGTGCCAGCAGTGAACAGGGACAGGGCGGGTCGGAGACCCAGTACTTC. This sequence encodes CASSEQGQGGSETQYF.

This sequence joins TRBV4-1 and TRBJ2-1; D call uncertain. V lost 1 base to trimming and J lost 0 bases, with 10 bases between them. CDR1 and CDR2 from the germline V gene are MGHRA and YSYEKL. There are 16 residues in the CDR3. The DNA of the CDR3 is TGCGCCAGCAGCCAAGTCTCCTCGCTCTCCTACAATGAGCAGTTCTTC. It codes for CASSQVSSLSYNEQFF.

This clonotype was observed a few times. CDR3 protein: CASSGRDRAKETQYF. DNA for the CDR3: TGCGCCAGCAGCGGACGGGACAGGGCCAAAGAGACCCAGTACTTC. The chain carries TRBV5-1 and TRBJ2-5; 9 nucleotides line up with TRBD1. Germline CDR1 and CDR2: SGHRS and YFSETQ. V was pared by 4 bases and J by 3 bases, with 7 bases of the junction left unmatched. The CDR3 is made up of 15 amino acids.

A few counts support this clonotype. The chain uses TRBV5-1 and TRBJ1-6; D gene ambiguous. Germline V gene lookup returns CDR1 SGHRS and CDR2 YFSETQ. CDR3 length: 14 amino acids. V was cut by 0 bases and J by 7 bases, with 8 bases left in between. CDR3 residues: CASSLAIRNSPLHF. The CDR3 nucleotides read TGCGCCAGCAGCTTGGCCATTAGGAATTCACCCCTCCACTTT.

This clonotype was seen at least ten times. The rearrangement links TRBV10-1 to TRBJ2-7, with TRBD2 matching 7 bases. The CDR3 covers 14 residues. Germline lookup yields CDR1 WNHNN and CDR2 SYGVQD (reference sequence). Germline trimming cut 7 bases from V and 4 bases from J; bases unmatched to any gene: 10. CDR3 nucleotides: TGCGCCAGCAAGGGGAGCGGGGCGCTTTACGAGCAGTACGTC. It encodes CASKGSGALYEQYV.

The chain uses TRBV3-1 and TRBJ2-7, with D perhaps matching TRBD1 (5 bases). V dropped 4 bases and J dropped 5 bases, with 15 bases sitting between them. The CDR3 extends over 14 amino acids. The V gene's germline CDR1 is LGHDT and CDR2 YNNKEL (reference sequence). The CDR3 DNA is TGTGCCAGCAGCCTAACTCCCCAGGGAAACGAGCAGTACGTC. It encodes CASSLTPQGNEQYV.

This clonotype was counted ten times or more. The chain links TRBV11-2 to TRBJ1-4, with D unresolved. The CDR3 has 12 residues. V lost 3 bases, J lost 5 bases, and 4 bases lay in between. CDR1 is SGHAT, CDR2 FQNNGV, per germline. The DNA of the CDR3 is TGTGCCAGCAGCTTCTCGAATGAAAAACTGTTTTTT. Protein product: CASSFSNEKLFF.

The V call is TRBV21-1, the J call TRBJ2-4. TRBV21-1 is noted as a pseudogene. CDR3 length: 12 amino acids. The CDR3 is CASSKARDIQYF. In DNA form, the CDR3 reads TGTGCCAGCAGCAAAGCGAGGGACATTCAGTACTTC.

The chain recombines TRBV25-1 with TRBJ2-1; 7 positions agree with TRBD2. Losses at the gene ends were 4 bases for V and 6 bases for J; bases not matched to a gene: 12. There are 16 residues in the CDR3. Germline CDR1 reads MGHDK; CDR2 reads SYGVNS. The CDR3 loop is CASSVIGGGSINEQFF. The CDR3 DNA follows: TGTGCCAGCAGTGTTATAGGCGGCGGGAGCATCAATGAGCAGTTCTTC.

The V call is TRBV10-1, the J call TRBJ1-1; possibly TRBD1 for D (5 bases). The length of the CDR3 is 10 residues. Germline CDR1 WNHNN, CDR2 SYGVQD (reference sequence). The V end was cut by 6 bases, the J end by 10 bases, with 9 bases between. The CDR3 DNA is TGCGCCAGCAGCGGGACGAGAGCTTTCTTT. It translates to CASSGTRAFF.

The chain carries TRBV3-1 and TRBJ1-2; no clear D gene. V lost 4 bases, J lost 7 bases, and 16 bases lay in between. This CDR3 contains 14 residues. CDR1 is LGHDT and CDR2 is YNNKEL in the germline V gene (reference sequence). The CDR3 protein is CASSPSAVVSGYTF. The DNA for the CDR3 is TGTGCCAGCAGCCCATCAGCGGTGGTGAGTGGCTACACCTTC. Looking up the rest from reference TRBV3-1 and TRBJ1-2 gives the full variable domain: DTAVSQTPKYLVTQMGNDKSIKCEQNLGHDTMYWYKQDSKKFLKIMFSYNNKELIINETVPNRFSPKSPDKAHLNLHINSLELGDSAVYFCASSPSAVVSGYTFGSGTRLTVV.

This clonotype appeared a few times. The chain is built from TRBV11-2 and TRBJ2-5, with a weak D call TRBD1 (6 bases). Germline loops: CDR1 SGHAT, CDR2 FQNNGV. Trimming stripped 5 bases from V and 0 bases from J, with 13 bases between. The CDR3 extends over 15 amino acids. The CDR3 spells CASSPKDSYQETQYF. The CDR3 DNA follows: TGTGCCAGCAGCCCCAAGGACAGTTACCAAGAGACCCAGTACTTC. Looking up the rest from reference TRBV11-2 and TRBJ2-5 gives the full variable domain: EAGVAQSPRYKIIEKRQSVAFWCNPISGHATLYWYQQILGQGPKLLIQFQNNGVVDDSQLPKDRFSAERLKGVDSTLKIQPAKLEDSAVYLCASSPKDSYQETQYFGPGTRLLVL.

The chain couples TRBV5-1 to TRBJ2-3; 7 bases align to TRBD1. The CDR3 spans 13 residues. The V gene end was trimmed by 4 bases and the J gene end by 3 bases; junction bases not matched to a gene: 2. Germline V gene sequence: CDR1 SGHRS, CDR2 YFSETQ. The CDR3 nucleotides read TGCGCCAGCAGCACAGGGGCGACAGATACGCAGTATTTT. Residues: CASSTGATDTQYF.

This clonotype was recorded at least ten times. The chain employs TRBV18 and TRBJ1-2; D unclear. The CDR3 runs to 13 residues. Trimming took off 5 bases at V and 2 bases at J, with 9 bases between the two ends. Per germline, CDR1 KGHSH and CDR2 LQKENI. The CDR3 sequence: CASSGQENYGYTF. The DNA of the CDR3 is TGTGCCAGCTCAGGGCAGGAGAACTATGGCTACACCTTC.

V usage is TRBV6-2 or TRBV6-3 and J usage is TRBJ2-1; no reliable D call. Germline loops: CDR1 MNHEY, CDR2 SVGEGT. The CDR3 extends over 12 amino acids. Trimming shortened V by 0 bases and J by 10 bases, and 7 bases separated the two germline ends. The CDR3 bases are TGTGCCAGCAGTTACTCTGGGCTAGAGCAGTTCTTC. Translated, it gives CASSYSGLEQFF.

In its sample, this clonotype was seen a few times. V and J are TRBV12-3 or TRBV12-4 and TRBJ1-1; TRBD1 matches at 9 bases. This CDR3 is built from 15 residues. Trimming at V came to 5 bases and at J to 5 bases, leaving 9 bases not matched to a gene. The CDR3 here is CASSLPGQGGTEAFF. The CDR3 coding sequence is TGTGCCAGCAGTCTACCGGGACAGGGAGGAACTGAAGCTTTCTTT.